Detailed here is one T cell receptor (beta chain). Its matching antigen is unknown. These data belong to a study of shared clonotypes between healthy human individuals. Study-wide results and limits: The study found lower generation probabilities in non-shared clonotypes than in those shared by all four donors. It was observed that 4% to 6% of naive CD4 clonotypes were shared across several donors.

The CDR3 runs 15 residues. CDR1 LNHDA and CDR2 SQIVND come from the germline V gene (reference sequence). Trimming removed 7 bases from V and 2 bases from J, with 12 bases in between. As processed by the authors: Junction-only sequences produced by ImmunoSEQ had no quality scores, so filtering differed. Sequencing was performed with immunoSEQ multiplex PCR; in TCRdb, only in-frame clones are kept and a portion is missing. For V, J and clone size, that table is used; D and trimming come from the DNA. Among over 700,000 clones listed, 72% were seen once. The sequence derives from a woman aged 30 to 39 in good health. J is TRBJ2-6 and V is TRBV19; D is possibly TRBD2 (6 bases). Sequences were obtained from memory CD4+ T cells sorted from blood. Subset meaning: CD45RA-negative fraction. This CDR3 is CASTGGVAGANVLTF. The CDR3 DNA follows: TGTGCCAGTACTGGCGGGGTCGCTGGGGCCAACGTCCTGACTTTC.